This record concerns one T cell receptor (beta chain) sequence. Its antigen remains unknown. It may be a read error: a sequence one base away is much more abundant. The CDR3 totals 15 residues. The germline CDR1 and CDR2 sequences are SGHNT and YYREEE (reference sequence). These data are taken from a study of metastatic and nonmetastatic thyroid tumors. Overall study context: It was across blood and tumor or nodule tissue from malignant and benign thyroid patients that repertoires were compared.

Thyroid surgery took place with no prior treatment in any patient. Authors' processing steps: The study's classifier, a distant-metastasis tool for papillary thyroid cancer, was built using CDR3 differences across clinicopathological groups. TCRdb re-called the PCR reads via MiXCR. The V and J calls, along with clone size, are taken from TCRdb and not from the paper's own processing. The table has tens of thousands of clones, 20% to 30% seen once. Findings and caveats of the study: It was reported that TCR beta diversity was significantly higher in malignant thyroid tumors than benign nodules, in blood and tumor.

V usage is TRBV5-4 and J usage is TRBJ1-5, with D uncertain. The clonotype comes from a female donor with papillary thyroid cancer or a benign thyroid nodule (not recorded which). Some clones in this sample may be carry-over from other donors' samples. The sample consisted of tumor tissue. DNA for the CDR3: TGTGCCAGCATCTTGTGTGGGTTCTTCCTACAGCCCCAGCATTTT. Translating it yields CASILCGFFLQPQHF.